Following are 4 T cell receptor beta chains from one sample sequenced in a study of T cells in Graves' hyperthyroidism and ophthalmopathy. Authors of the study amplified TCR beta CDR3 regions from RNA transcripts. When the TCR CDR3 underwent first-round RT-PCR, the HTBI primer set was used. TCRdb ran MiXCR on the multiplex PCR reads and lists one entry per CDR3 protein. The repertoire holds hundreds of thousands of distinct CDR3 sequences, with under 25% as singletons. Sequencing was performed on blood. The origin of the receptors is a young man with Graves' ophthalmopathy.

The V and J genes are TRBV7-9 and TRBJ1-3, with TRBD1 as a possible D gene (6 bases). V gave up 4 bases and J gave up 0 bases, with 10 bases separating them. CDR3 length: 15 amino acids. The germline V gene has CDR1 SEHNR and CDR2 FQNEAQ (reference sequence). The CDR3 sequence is CASSSDRRSGNTIYF. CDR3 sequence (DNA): TGTGCCAGCAGCTCGGACAGACGCTCTGGAAACACCATATATTTT.

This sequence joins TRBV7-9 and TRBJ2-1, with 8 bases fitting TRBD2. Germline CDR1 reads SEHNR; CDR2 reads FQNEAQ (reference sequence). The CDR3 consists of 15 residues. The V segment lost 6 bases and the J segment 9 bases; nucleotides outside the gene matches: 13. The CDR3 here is CASSHSPGGRSEQFF. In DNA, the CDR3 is TGTGCCAGCAGTCACTCCCCCGGCGGGAGGAGTGAGCAGTTCTTC.

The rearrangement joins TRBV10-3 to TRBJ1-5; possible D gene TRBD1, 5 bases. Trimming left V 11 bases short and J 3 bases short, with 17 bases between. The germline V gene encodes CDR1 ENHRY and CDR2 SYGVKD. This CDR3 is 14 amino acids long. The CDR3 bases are TGTGCCTTGAGGGGCCGGGTTCCCAATCAGCCCCAGCATTTT. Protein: CALRGRVPNQPQHF.

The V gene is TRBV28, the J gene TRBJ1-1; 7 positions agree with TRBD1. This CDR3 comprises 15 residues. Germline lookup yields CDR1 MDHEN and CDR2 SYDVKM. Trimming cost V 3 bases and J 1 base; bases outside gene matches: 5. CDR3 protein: CASSFPGQWNTEAFF. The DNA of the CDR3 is TGTGCCAGCAGTTTCCCGGGACAGTGGAACACTGAAGCTTTCTTT.